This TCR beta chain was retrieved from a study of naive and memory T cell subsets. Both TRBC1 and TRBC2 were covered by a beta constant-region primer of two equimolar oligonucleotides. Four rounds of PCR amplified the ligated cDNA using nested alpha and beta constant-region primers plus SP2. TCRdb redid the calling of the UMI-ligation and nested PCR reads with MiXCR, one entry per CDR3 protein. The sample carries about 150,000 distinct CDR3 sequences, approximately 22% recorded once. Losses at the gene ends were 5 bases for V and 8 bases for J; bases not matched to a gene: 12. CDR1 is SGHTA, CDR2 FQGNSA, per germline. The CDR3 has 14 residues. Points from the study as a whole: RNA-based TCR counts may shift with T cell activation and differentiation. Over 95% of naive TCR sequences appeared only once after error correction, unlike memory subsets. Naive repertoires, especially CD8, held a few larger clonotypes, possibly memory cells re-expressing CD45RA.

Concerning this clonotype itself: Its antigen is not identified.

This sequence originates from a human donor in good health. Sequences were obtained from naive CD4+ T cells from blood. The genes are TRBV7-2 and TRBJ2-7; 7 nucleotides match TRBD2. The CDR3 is CASSHRLAPTQQYF. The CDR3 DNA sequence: TGTGCCAGCAGCCACAGACTAGCCCCCACTCAGCAGTACTTC.